The TCR beta chain under discussion was sequenced for a study of blood T cell repertoires in COVID-19. TCRdb's table, derived via immunoSEQ multiplex PCR, lists solely in-frame clones and lacks some. The sample lists 200,000 to 250,000 clones; 87% were seen once. Germline V lookup: CDR1 MNHEY, CDR2 SVGAGI. V dropped 5 bases and J dropped 2; count of bases not matched to a gene: 6. The CDR3 loop spans 15 amino acids. J is TRBJ1-5 and V is TRBV6-5; TRBD1 aligns across 7 bases. This TCR was sampled from a man between 25 and 39 years old in a cohort exposed to, infected with or recovered from COVID-19 (not recorded which). Sample: PBMCs or T cells enriched from blood (not recorded which). Here the CDR3 reads CASSLQGPGNQPQHF. CDR3 DNA: TGTGCCAGCAGTCTACAGGGGCCAGGCAATCAGCCCCAGCATTTT.